Below, 21 T cell receptor beta chains from the same sample are listed, as sequenced in a study of early T cells in non-severe SARS-CoV-2 infection (dated by TCRdb to the early 2020s). Libraries came from 5' RACE. Sequencer: NextSeq 500. TCRdb itself trimmed the public reads at Q25 with fastp, ran MiXCR and retained productive beta chains. A single entry per CDR3 protein holds the most common genes and DNA from its merged rows. Present in this sample are some 64,000 distinct CDR3 sequences, around 20% of which were seen just once. The ten largest clones add up to approximately 15% of the sample. The sample in question was whole blood, obtained at baseline. The receptors here all came from an adult who was a healthcare worker with PCR-confirmed SARS-CoV-2 infection or an uninfected control (not recorded which).

In its sample, this clonotype was seen many times. The J gene is TRBJ1-2, the V gene TRBV4-1; D remains ambiguous. From germline, CDR1 is MGHRA and CDR2 YSYEKL. Deletions cut 3 bases from V and 4 bases from J, with 12 bases between. This CDR3 is built from 14 residues. The CDR3: CASSQNNWAYGYTF. The CDR3 nucleotides read TGCGCCAGCAGCCAGAACAATTGGGCCTATGGCTACACCTTC.

This clonotype has a count of ten or more. The genes are TRBV9 and TRBJ2-1, with 7 bases aligning to TRBD2. Germline V gives CDR1 SGDLS, CDR2 YYNGEE. J lost 6 bases, V lost 2 bases, and 2 bases had no gene match. This CDR3 is 13 amino acids long. The CDR3 protein is CASSVTSVNEQFF. CDR3 bases: TGTGCCAGCAGCGTCACTAGCGTCAATGAGCAGTTCTTC.

This clonotype was detected ten times or more. The chain uses TRBV14 and TRBJ1-1; TRBD1 is a possible D gene (6 bases). From germline, CDR1 is SGHDN and CDR2 FVKESK. This CDR3 spans 11 amino acids. The V gene lost 3 bases and the J gene lost 7 bases, with 6 bases spanning the gap. CDR3 DNA: TGTGCCAGCAGCCAGGACAGTGAAGCTTTCTTT. This gives the protein CASSQDSEAFF.

The chain recombines TRBV19 with TRBJ2-1; possibly TRBD1 for D (6 bases). The CDR3 spans 15 residues. Trimming shortened V by 10 bases and J by 9 bases, and 25 bases separated the two germline ends. Germline loops: CDR1 LNHDA, CDR2 SQIVND (reference sequence). As DNA, the CDR3 is TGTGCCACCAGAGCGAGGGGGACCCCCACGCCTGAGCAGTTCTTC. It is translated as CATRARGTPTPEQFF.

This clonotype has at least ten counts. The rearrangement uses TRBV13 and TRBJ1-1; no clear D gene. Germline assignment: CDR1 PRHDT and CDR2 FYEKMQ (reference sequence). The CDR3 has 13 residues. Between the trimmed V and J ends, which lost 4 bases and 4 bases, there was a span of 10 bases. The CDR3 region is CASSSDPGTEAFF. DNA for the CDR3: TGTGCCAGCAGCTCGGACCCGGGCACTGAAGCTTTCTTT.

The sample holds many counts of this clonotype. This chain connects TRBV12-3 or TRBV12-4 to TRBJ1-2, with 7 bases lining up with TRBD1. The CDR3 contains 13 residues. The trim removed 4 bases at V and 8 bases at J, leaving 7 bases unmatched. CDR3 region: CASSWEQGGGYTF. In nucleotides, the CDR3 is TGTGCCAGCAGTTGGGAACAAGGGGGCGGCTACACCTTC.

This clonotype was seen a handful of times. V and J are TRBV5-1 and TRBJ2-3; TRBD2 is a possible D gene (7 bases). This CDR3 has 16 amino acids. The V and J ends lost 4 bases and 0 bases respectively, with 15 bases between them. Germline-derived CDR1 and CDR2 are SGHRS and YFSETQ. The CDR3 DNA sequence: TGCGCCAGCAGCCCTGGGGGGGGGCTCAGCACAGATACGCAGTATTTT. The encoded protein is CASSPGGGLSTDTQYF.

The V and J genes are TRBV6-2 or TRBV6-3 and TRBJ2-5; unclear D gene. The CDR3 spans 17 residues. V lost 2 bases and J 2 bases, leaving 18 bases between the germline ends. The germline gives CDR1 MNHEY, CDR2 SVGEGT. The CDR3 DNA is TGTGCCAGCAGTTACGCGACGCCCCAGCCCGGGCAAGAGACCCAGTACTTC. It codes for CASSYATPQPGQETQYF.

The sample holds a few counts of this clonotype. J is TRBJ1-2 and V is TRBV20-1; D possibly corresponds to TRBD1 (6 bases). V was cut by 5 bases and J by 4 bases, with 11 bases left in between. CDR1 is DFQATT, CDR2 SNEGSKA, per germline (reference sequence). This CDR3 has 12 residues. CDR3 protein: CSAEGVSYGYTF. CDR3 DNA sequence: TGCAGTGCTGAGGGGGTATCCTATGGCTACACCTTC.

The V call is TRBV5-4, the J call TRBJ1-2; tentatively, D is TRBD1 (5 bases). This CDR3 region has 15 residues. Germline-derived CDR1 and CDR2 are SGHNT and YYREEE (reference sequence). The V gene lost 1 base and the J gene lost 4 bases, with 14 bases spanning the gap. The CDR3 loop is CASSLKGDPGYGYTF. The CDR3, as DNA: TGTGCCAGCAGCTTGAAAGGGGATCCTGGCTATGGCTACACCTTC.

The sample holds many counts of this clonotype. The V and J genes are TRBV20-1 and TRBJ1-1, with TRBD1 as a possible D gene (5 bases). Germline V gene lookup returns CDR1 DFQATT and CDR2 SNEGSKA (reference sequence). The CDR3 contains 13 residues. V was clipped by 1 base and J by 3 bases, with 9 bases between them. The chain's CDR3 is CSARGGAYTEAFF. CDR3 coding DNA: TGCAGTGCTAGAGGCGGGGCATACACTGAAGCTTTCTTT.

The gene calls are TRBV6-5 and TRBJ2-3; D remains ambiguous. CDR3 length: 13 residues. Germline CDR1 and CDR2: MNHEY and SVGAGI. V lost 6 bases to trimming and J lost 2 bases, with 9 bases between them. Written as DNA, the CDR3 is TGTGCCAGCAGGCCGCCGATCACAGATACGCAGTATTTT. Translated, it gives CASRPPITDTQYF.

This clonotype has only a few counts. The rearrangement joins TRBV19 to TRBJ2-7; D remains ambiguous. The V end was cut by 3 bases, the J end by 0 bases, with 12 bases between. The CDR3 is 15 residues long. The germline V gene encodes CDR1 LNHDA and CDR2 SQIVND (reference sequence). The CDR3 sequence is CASSIPRGSSYEQYF. The CDR3 DNA is TGTGCCAGTAGTATTCCTAGAGGAAGCTCCTACGAGCAGTACTTC.

This chain links TRBV24-1 with TRBJ1-1; D ambiguous. Trimming removed 8 bases at V and 8 bases at J, with 14 bases between. This CDR3 is built from 12 residues. Germline lookup yields CDR1 KGHDR and CDR2 SFDVKD. The CDR3 nucleotides read TGTGCCACCACCGGAAGGCGGAAAGAAGCTTTCTTT. Residues: CATTGRRKEAFF.

The CDR3 loop reads CASSRSGLAVYNEQFF. Written as DNA, the CDR3 is TGTGCCAGCAGCCGATCGGGACTAGCGGTATACAATGAGCAGTTCTTC. V usage is TRBV5-4 and J usage is TRBJ2-1, with 11 bases identical to TRBD2. Germline values: CDR1 SGHNT, CDR2 YYREEE (reference sequence). CDR3 length: 16 residues. J lost 4 bases, V lost 4 bases, and 7 bases had no gene match.

The chain has TRBV7-9 and TRBJ2-7; D might be TRBD1 or TRBD2, each matching 5 bases. Trimming removed 6 bases at V and 4 bases at J, with 13 bases between. In germline, CDR1 is SEHNR, CDR2 FQNEAQ (reference sequence). This CDR3 spans 13 amino acids. CDR3 residues: CASRGPLGYEQYF. Written as DNA, the CDR3 is TGTGCCAGCAGGGGACCCTTGGGGTACGAGCAGTACTTC. The full variable domain, in which reference TRBV7-9 and TRBJ2-7 provide the parts outside the CDR3, is DTGVSQNPRHKITKRGQNVTFRCDPISEHNRLYWYRQTLGQGPEFLTYFQNEAQLEKSRLLSDRFSAERPKGSFSTLEIQRTEQGDSAMYLCASRGPLGYEQYFGPGTRLTVT.

The chain carries TRBV6-1 and TRBJ2-2; TRBD1 might be the D (7 bases). Trimming shortened V by 7 bases and J by 5 bases, and 14 bases separated the two germline ends. The CDR3 spans 14 residues. Looked up from germline, CDR1 is MNHNS and CDR2 is SASEGT. The DNA of the CDR3 is TGTGCCAGCAATCCAGGGGGAGGAACCGGGGAGCTGTTTTTT. Protein product: CASNPGGGTGELFF.

V is TRBV12-3 or TRBV12-4 and J is TRBJ1-1; weak D call: TRBD1 (5 bases). V was cut by 3 bases and J by 2 bases, with 13 bases left in between. This CDR3 region has 15 residues. The CDR3 here is CASSFPGRRNTEAFF. DNA for the CDR3: TGTGCCAGCAGTTTCCCGGGACGGAGAAACACTGAAGCTTTCTTT.

The sample holds a few counts of this clonotype. This chain joins TRBV7-9 and TRBJ1-1, with 7 positions matching TRBD1. The J segment lost 5 bases and the V segment lost 3 bases, leaving 6 bases of the junction unmatched. CDR1 and CDR2 from the germline V gene are SEHNR and FQNEAQ (reference sequence). This CDR3 region has 14 residues. This CDR3 is CASSFPGQWTEAFF. CDR3 bases: TGTGCCAGCAGCTTCCCGGGACAGTGGACTGAAGCTTTCTTT.

This clonotype was found once. The V call is TRBV11-2, the J call TRBJ1-2, with TRBD1 identical over 8 bases. Trimming removed 4 bases from V and 8 bases from J; junction bases left unmatched: 15. Looked up from germline, CDR1 is SGHAT and CDR2 is FQNNGV. The CDR3 totals 16 residues. The CDR3 bases are TGTGCCAGCAGCTCCCTGACCCGGACAGGGTTCGACGGCTACACCTTC. Translation: CASSSLTRTGFDGYTF.

Only a few counts were recorded for this clonotype. V gene TRBV5-1 combines with J gene TRBJ2-1; 7 bases are a match to TRBD1. The V and J ends lost 4 bases and 6 bases, in that order; junction bases with no gene match: 10. The germline V gene has CDR1 SGHRS and CDR2 YFSETQ. The CDR3 has 15 residues. CDR3 region: CASSPRQGWPNEQFF. The CDR3 nucleotides read TGCGCCAGCAGCCCAAGACAGGGCTGGCCCAATGAGCAGTTCTTC.